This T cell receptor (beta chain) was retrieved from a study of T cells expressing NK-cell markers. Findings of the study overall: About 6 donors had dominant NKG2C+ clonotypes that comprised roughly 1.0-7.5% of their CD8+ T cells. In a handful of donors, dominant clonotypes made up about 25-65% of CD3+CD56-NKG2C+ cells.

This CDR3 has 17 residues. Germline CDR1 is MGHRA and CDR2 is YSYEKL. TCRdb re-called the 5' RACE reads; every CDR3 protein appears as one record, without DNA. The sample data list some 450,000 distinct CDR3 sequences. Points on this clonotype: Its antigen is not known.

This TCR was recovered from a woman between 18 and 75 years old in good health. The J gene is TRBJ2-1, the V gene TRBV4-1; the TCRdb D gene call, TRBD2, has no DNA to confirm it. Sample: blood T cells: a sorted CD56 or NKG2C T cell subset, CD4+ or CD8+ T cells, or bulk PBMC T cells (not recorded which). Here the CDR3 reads CASSQAATPSPYNEQFF.